The sequence of this T cell receptor beta chain was determined in a study of blood T cell repertoires in COVID-19. Whole-study context: The United States, Italy and Spain supplied acute and convalescent COVID-19 samples. Sample material is recorded as cDNA or gDNA derived from T cells, B-cell-depleted T cells, or PBMCs.

The CDR3 is 13 amino acids. J lost 14 bases, V lost 6 bases, and 14 bases had no gene match. The V gene's germline CDR1 is MDHEN and CDR2 SYDVKM. In the authors' workflow: Reference gene primer amplification gave estimated nucleated cell counts. Some clones are missing from TCRdb's copy, which holds only in-frame ones; the method was immunoSEQ multiplex PCR. That table furnishes V, J and clone size, whereas the DNA furnished D and trimming. The table lists 15,000 to 20,000 clones, approximately 91% of them singletons. This TCR derives from a human donor in a cohort sampled during active COVID-19. The gene calls are TRBV28 and TRBJ1-2, with 8 bases lining up with TRBD1. The sequenced sample consisted of peripheral blood. Written as DNA, the CDR3 is TGTGCCAGCAGCTGGGCAGGGGGCGGTGTCGGGACCTTC. It codes for CASSWAGGGVGTF.